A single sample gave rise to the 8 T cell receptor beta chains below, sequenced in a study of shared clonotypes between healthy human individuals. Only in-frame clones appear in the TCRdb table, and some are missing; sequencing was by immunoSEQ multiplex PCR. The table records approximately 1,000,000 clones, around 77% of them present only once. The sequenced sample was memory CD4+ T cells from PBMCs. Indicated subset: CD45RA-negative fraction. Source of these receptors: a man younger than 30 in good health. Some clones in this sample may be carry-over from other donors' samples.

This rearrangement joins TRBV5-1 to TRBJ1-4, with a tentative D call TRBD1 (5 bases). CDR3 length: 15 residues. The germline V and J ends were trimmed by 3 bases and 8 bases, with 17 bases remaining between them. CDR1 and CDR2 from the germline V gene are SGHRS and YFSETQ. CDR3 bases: TGCGCCAGCAGCTGGGGGGTGCAGGGAGGAGAAAAACTGTTTTTT. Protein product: CASSWGVQGGEKLFF.

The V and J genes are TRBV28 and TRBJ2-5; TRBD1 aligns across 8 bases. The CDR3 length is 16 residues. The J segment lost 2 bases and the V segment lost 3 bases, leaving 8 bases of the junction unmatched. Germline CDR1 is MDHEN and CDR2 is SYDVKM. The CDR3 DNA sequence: TGTGCCAGCAGTTTCCGTGGGACAGGCCAACAAGAGACCCAGTACTTC. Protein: CASSFRGTGQQETQYF.

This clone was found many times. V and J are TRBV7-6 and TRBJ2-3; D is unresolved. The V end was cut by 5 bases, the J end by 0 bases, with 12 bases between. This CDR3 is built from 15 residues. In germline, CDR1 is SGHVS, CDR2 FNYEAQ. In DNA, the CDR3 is TGTGCCAGCAGCCCTCAGCCTTCTAGCACAGATACGCAGTATTTT. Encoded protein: CASSPQPSSTDTQYF.

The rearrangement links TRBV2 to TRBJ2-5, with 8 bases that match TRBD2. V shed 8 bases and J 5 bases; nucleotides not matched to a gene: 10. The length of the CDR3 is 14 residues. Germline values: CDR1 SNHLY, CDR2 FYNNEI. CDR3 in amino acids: CASFKREYRETQYF. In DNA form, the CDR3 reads TGTGCCAGCTTCAAGCGGGAGTATCGTGAGACCCAGTACTTC.

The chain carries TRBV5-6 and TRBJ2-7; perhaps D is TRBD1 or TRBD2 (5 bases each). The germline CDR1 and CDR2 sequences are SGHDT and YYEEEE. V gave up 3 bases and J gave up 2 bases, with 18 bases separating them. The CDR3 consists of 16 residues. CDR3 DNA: TGTGCCAGCAGCTCAATCCGGGGCTATTCCACCTACGAGCAGTACTTC. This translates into CASSSIRGYSTYEQYF.

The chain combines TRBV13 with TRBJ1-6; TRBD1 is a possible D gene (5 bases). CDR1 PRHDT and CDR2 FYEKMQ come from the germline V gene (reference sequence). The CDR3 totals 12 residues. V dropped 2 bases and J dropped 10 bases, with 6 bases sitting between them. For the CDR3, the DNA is TGTGCCAGCAGCTTACAGGGCTCACCCCTCCACTTT. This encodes CASSLQGSPLHF.

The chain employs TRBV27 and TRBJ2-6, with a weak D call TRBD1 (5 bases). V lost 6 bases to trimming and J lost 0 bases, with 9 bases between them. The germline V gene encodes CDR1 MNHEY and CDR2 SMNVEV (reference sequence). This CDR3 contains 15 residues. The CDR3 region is CASSLGHSGANVLTF. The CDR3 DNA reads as TGTGCCAGCAGCCTTGGACACTCTGGGGCCAACGTCCTGACTTTC.

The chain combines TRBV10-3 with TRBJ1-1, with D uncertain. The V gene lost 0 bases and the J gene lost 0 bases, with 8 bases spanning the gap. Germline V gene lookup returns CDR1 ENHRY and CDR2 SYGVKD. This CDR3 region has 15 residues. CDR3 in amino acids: CAISESSGLNTEAFF. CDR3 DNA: TGTGCCATCAGTGAGTCGTCGGGCTTGAACACTGAAGCTTTCTTT.